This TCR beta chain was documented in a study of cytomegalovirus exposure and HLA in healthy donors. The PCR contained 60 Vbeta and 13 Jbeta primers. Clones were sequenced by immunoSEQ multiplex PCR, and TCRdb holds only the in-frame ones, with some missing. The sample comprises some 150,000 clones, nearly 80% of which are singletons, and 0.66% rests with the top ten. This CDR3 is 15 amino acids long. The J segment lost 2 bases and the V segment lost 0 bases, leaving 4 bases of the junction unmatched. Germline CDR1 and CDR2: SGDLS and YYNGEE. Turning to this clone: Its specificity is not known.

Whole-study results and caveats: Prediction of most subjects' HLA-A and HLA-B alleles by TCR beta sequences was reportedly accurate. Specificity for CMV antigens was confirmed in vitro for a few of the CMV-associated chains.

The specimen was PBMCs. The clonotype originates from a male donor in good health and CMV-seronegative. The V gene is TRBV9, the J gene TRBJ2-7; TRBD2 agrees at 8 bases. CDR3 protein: CASSVEQRGPYEQYF. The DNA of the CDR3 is TGTGCCAGCAGCGTAGAGCAGCGGGGGCCCTACGAGCAGTACTTC.